This T cell receptor (beta chain) was identified in a study of blood T cell repertoires in COVID-19. About the research overall: Resolution of symptoms, clearance, or two negative PCRs was present in recovered Cohort 3 donors. PBMCs, B-cell-depleted T cells, or T cells provided the cDNA or gDNA that made up the material. The study drew acute and convalescent COVID-19 samples from the United States, Italy and Spain.

The CDR3 runs to 15 residues. After removal of 2 bases from V and 2 bases from J, the junction contained 5 bases not matched to a gene. Germline CDR1 is MGHDK and CDR2 is SYGVNS. The participants were between roughly 18 and 89 years old and came from under 25 US areas. Assay used: immunoSEQ multiplex PCR; TCRdb lists only in-frame clones, some missing. The data hold fewer than 250,000 clones, with 80% to 90% observed a single time. The specimen sequenced was PBMCs or T cells enriched from blood (not recorded which). The clonotype comes from a man aged 25-45 years in a cohort exposed to, infected with or recovered from COVID-19 (not recorded which). The chain recombines TRBV25-1 with TRBJ2-7; 8 nucleotides align to TRBD2. The CDR3 DNA reads as TGTGCCAGCAGTGAACAAGGTAGCGGGACCTACGAGCAGTACTTC. It translates to CASSEQGSGTYEQYF.